These T cell receptor beta chains were read from a single sample in a study of blood T cells in healthy people across ages. MiXCR, run by TCRdb on the 5' RACE reads, gives a single entry per CDR3 protein. The table has just under 750,000 distinct CDR3 sequences, approximately 21% seen once; the top ten hold roughly 22%. The source material was blood. These receptors were obtained from a man between 70 and 80 years old in good health. CDR3s include the opening cysteine and the closing phenylalanine or tryptophan. Each record gives: clone size, V gene, D gene, J gene, CDR3 length, CDR3 protein, CDR3 DNA. A D gene is named only where the DNA matches it firmly. Clone size is given for some rows only: seen once, a few or many times, or a class if the clone is expanded.

NA,TRBV27,TRBD1,TRBJ1-2,13,CASRDRVNYGYTF,TGTGCCAGCAGAGACAGGGTGAACTATGGCTACACCTTC
NA,TRBV4-3,TRBD2,TRBJ2-1,15,CASSQGLAASNEQFF,TGCGCCAGCAGCCAAGGACTAGCGGCTTCCAATGAGCAGTTCTTC
NA,TRBV10-1,NA,TRBJ2-4,16,CASSEPGLSGKNIQYF,TGCGCCAGCAGTGAACCGGGGTTATCGGGAAAAAACATTCAGTACTTC
few,TRBV5-5,NA,TRBJ2-1,15,CASSPLAISYNEQFF,TGTGCCAGCAGCCCGCTAGCGATCTCCTACAATGAGCAGTTCTTC
NA,TRBV10-3,NA,TRBJ1-2,16,CAIMATQDLANYGYTF,TGTGCCATAATGGCGACTCAGGATTTAGCTAACTATGGCTACACCTTC
NA,TRBV19,NA,TRBJ2-3,16,CASSIGGSRGTDTQYF,TGTGCCAGTAGTATAGGAGGGTCCCGAGGAACAGATACGCAGTATTTT
once,TRBV6-1,TRBD2,TRBJ2-3,17,CASRGLAGGPVADTQYF,TGTGCCAGCAGGGGACTAGCGGGAGGGCCGGTGGCAGATACGCAGTATTTT
NA,TRBV2,NA,TRBJ2-3,15,CASSGRDSGTDTQYF,TGTGCCAGCAGTGGGCGGGATAGTGGCACAGATACGCAGTATTTT
few,TRBV6-7,TRBD1,TRBJ2-7,13,CASTNDRADEQYF,TGTGCCAGCACTAATGACAGGGCTGACGAGCAGTACTTC
NA,TRBV7-2,TRBD2,TRBJ2-1,15,CASSLVGGGYNEQFF,TGTGCCAGTAGCTTAGTGGGCGGGGGCTACAATGAGCAGTTCTTC
NA,TRBV7-9,TRBD2,TRBJ2-5,16,CASSPRAGLEGETQYF,TGTGCCAGCAGTCCTCGGGCGGGACTAGAAGGAGAGACCCAGTACTTC
few,TRBV24-1,NA,TRBJ2-5,15,CATSDPRAPKGTQYF,TGTGCCACCAGTGATCCCCGGGCCCCCAAAGGGACCCAGTACTTC
many,TRBV7-8,TRBD2,TRBJ2-3,15,CASSVLLAGGSTQYF,TGTGCCAGCAGCGTATTACTAGCGGGAGGGAGTACGCAGTATTTT
NA,TRBV27,NA,TRBJ2-2,17,CASSLMFQAPVPGELFF,TGTGCCAGCAGTTTAATGTTCCAGGCCCCCGTGCCCGGGGAGCTGTTTTTT
few,TRBV28,TRBD1,TRBJ2-2,17,CASSLYPGQGGTGELFF,TGTGCCAGCAGTTTATATCCGGGACAGGGTGGGACCGGGGAGCTGTTTTTT
NA,TRBV12-3/TRBV12-4,NA,TRBJ1-2,14,CASRVSGAGYGYTF,TGTGCCAGCAGAGTCTCAGGGGCTGGGTATGGCTACACCTTC
NA,TRBV24-1,NA,TRBJ2-3,17,CATSDLATGSFTDTQYF,TGTGCCACCAGTGATTTGGCGACAGGTAGTTTCACAGATACGCAGTATTTT
NA,TRBV14,NA,TRBJ1-1,12,CAGSHRDTEAFF,TGTGCCGGCAGCCACCGGGACACTGAAGCTTTCTTT
NA,TRBV29-1,TRBD1,TRBJ1-2,14,CSVVTPTGDWGYTF,TGCAGCGTGGTTACACCGACAGGGGATTGGGGCTACACCTTC
few,TRBV11-2,NA,TRBJ2-3,14,CASSHPARPDTQYF,TGTGCCAGCAGCCATCCCGCTCGTCCAGATACGCAGTATTTT
once,TRBV18,TRBD2,TRBJ2-3,18,CASSPEAGGPKITDTQYF,TGTGCCAGCTCACCAGAGGCGGGGGGTCCTAAGATCACAGATACGCAGTATTTT
NA,TRBV6-1,TRBD1,TRBJ2-3,16,CASSAGQPRLTDTQYF,TGTGCCAGCAGTGCGGGACAGCCCAGACTCACAGATACGCAGTATTTT
many,TRBV5-1,NA,TRBJ2-5,14,CASSLLNSKETQYF,TGCGCCAGCAGCTTGCTGAACAGTAAGGAGACCCAGTACTTC
many,TRBV27,NA,TRBJ2-6,14,CASRLGSGANVLTF,TGTGCCAGCCGTTTAGGGTCTGGGGCCAACGTCCTGACTTTC
NA,TRBV12-3/TRBV12-4,NA,TRBJ2-3,16,CASRPGSLPSTDTQYF,TGTGCCAGCAGGCCTGGATCCTTACCTAGCACAGATACGCAGTATTTT
few,TRBV6-5,NA,TRBJ2-7,13,CASRRRTTYEQYF,TGTGCCAGCAGAAGGAGGACCACCTACGAGCAGTACTTC
few,TRBV4-1,NA,TRBJ1-1,17,CASSQEHNQAGKTEAFF,TGCGCCAGCAGCCAAGAACATAATCAGGCGGGTAAGACTGAAGCTTTCTTT
NA,TRBV20-1,NA,TRBJ1-5,13,CSAPPMSNQPQHF,TGCAGTGCCCCCCCCATGAGTAATCAGCCCCAGCATTTT
NA,TRBV6-5,NA,TRBJ2-4,15,CASSQGRGTGNIQYF,TGTGCCAGCAGCCAGGGACGGGGGACGGGAAACATTCAGTACTTC
NA,TRBV6-1,TRBD2,TRBJ2-4,18,CASSELGLAGGAKNIQYF,TGTGCCAGCAGTGAATTAGGCCTAGCGGGGGGTGCCAAAAACATTCAGTACTTC